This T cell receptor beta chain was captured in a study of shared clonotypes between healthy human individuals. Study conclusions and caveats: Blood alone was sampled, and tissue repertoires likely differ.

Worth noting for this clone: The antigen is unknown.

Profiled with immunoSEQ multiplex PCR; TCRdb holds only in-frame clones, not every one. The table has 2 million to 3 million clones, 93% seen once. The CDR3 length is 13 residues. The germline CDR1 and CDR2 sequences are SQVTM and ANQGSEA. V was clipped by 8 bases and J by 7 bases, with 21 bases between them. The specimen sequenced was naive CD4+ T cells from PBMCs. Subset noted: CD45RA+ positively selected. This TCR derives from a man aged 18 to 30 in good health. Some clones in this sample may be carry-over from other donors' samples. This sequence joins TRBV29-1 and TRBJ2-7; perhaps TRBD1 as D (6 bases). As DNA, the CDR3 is TGCAGCCTTAGAGCGAATCTACAGGGAGAGCAGTACTTC. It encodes CSLRANLQGEQYF.